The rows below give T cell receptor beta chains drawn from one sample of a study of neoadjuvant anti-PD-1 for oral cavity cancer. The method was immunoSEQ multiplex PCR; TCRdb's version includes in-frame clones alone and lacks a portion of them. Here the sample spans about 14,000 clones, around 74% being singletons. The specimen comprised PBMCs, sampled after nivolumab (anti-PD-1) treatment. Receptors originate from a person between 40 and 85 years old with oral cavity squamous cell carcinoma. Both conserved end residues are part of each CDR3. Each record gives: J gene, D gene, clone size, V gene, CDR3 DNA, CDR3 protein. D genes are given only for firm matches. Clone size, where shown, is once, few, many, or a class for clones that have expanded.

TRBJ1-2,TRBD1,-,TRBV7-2,TGTGCCAGCAGCATGGGACAGGGTGGTGGCTACACCTTC,CASSMGQGGGYTF
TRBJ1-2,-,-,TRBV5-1,TGCGCCAGCAGCTTTGGGGGACCTAACTATGGCTACACCTTC,CASSFGGPNYGYTF
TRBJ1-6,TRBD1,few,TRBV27,TGTGCCAGCAGTTCACCCACAGGGGACTCACCCCTCCACTTT,CASSSPTGDSPLHF
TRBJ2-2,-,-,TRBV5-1,TGCGCCAGCAGCTTGGGAGGGGCCGGGGAGCTGTTTTTT,CASSLGGAGELFF
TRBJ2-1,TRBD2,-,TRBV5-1,TGCGCCAGCAGCACTAGCGGGGAGAACTACAATGAGCAGTTCTTC,CASSTSGENYNEQFF
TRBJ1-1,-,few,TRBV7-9,TGTGCCAGCAGCCCCCGGAACACTGAAGCTTTCTTT,CASSPRNTEAFF
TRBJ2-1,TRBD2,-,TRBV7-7,TGTGCCAGCAGCTTATACCCGGGGACTAGCGGGAGGGCCGTCAATGAGCAGTTCTTC,CASSLYPGTSGRAVNEQFF
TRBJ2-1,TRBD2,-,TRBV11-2,TGTGCCAGCAGCTTTCTAGCGGGAGGACGCGAGCAGTTCTTC,CASSFLAGGREQFF
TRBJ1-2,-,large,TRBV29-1,TGCAGCGTTGCCCCCGACGGCTATGGCTACACCTTC,CSVAPDGYGYTF
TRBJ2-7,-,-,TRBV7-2,TGTGCCAGCAGCTTAGAAGCCGCAGGGGGAGGCTACGAGCAGTACTTC,CASSLEAAGGGYEQYF
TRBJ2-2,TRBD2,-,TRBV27,TGTGCCAGCAGTTTCGGGGTAGCGGGGGGCACCGGGGAGCTGTTTTTT,CASSFGVAGGTGELFF
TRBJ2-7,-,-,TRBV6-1,TGTGCCAGCAGCGAACCTAGCTCCTACGAGCAGTACTTC,CASSEPSSYEQYF
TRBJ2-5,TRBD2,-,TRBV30,TGTGCCTGGAGTGTAACGGGGGGGTTCGAGACCCAGTACTTC,CAWSVTGGFETQYF
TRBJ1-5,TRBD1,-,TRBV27,TGTGCCAGCAGTTTATCAGGCACAGGGGGCAATCAGCCCCAGCATTTT,CASSLSGTGGNQPQHF
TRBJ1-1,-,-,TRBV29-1,TGCAGCGTTCTGGGCCAAGAGCGGGGGATGAACACTGAAGCTTTCTTT,CSVLGQERGMNTEAFF
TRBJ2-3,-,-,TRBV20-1,TGCAGTGCCCGCAGGGCTGATACGCAGTATTTT,CSARRADTQYF
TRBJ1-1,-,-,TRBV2,TGTGCGCAGAAGGTCGTGAACACTGAAGCTTTCTTT,CAQKVVNTEAFF
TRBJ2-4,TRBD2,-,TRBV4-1,TGCGCCAGCAGCCACCCCGGGCGGGAGAGGGTGAACATTCAGTACTTC,CASSHPGRERVNIQYF
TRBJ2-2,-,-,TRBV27,TGTGCCAGCAGTTTAGGAAACACCGGGGAGCTGTTTTTT,CASSLGNTGELFF
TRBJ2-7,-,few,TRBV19,TGTGCCAGTAGTATGGGGGTGCAGGGGATGGGCGAGCAGTACTTC,CASSMGVQGMGEQYF
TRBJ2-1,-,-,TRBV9,TGTGCCAGCAGCGACCGGGCCCACGGAGGGGGAGATGAGCAGTTCTTC,CASSDRAHGGGDEQFF
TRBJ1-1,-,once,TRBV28,TGTGCCAGCACTCTTGGGGGGAGTAACACTGAAGCTTTCTTT,CASTLGGSNTEAFF
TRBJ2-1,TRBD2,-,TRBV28,TGTGCCAGCAGTCCATTTACTAGCGGTTCCTACAATGAGCAGTTCTTC,CASSPFTSGSYNEQFF
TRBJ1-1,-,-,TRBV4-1,TGCGCCAGCAGCCAAGTTGCCGGGAAAGCTTTCTTT,CASSQVAGKAFF
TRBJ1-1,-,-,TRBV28,TGTGCCAGCAGGGTCCAGGGAGGGCCTGAAGCTTTCTTT,CASRVQGGPEAFF
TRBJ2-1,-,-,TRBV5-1,TGCGCCAGCAGCCCCGTTAGGGGGACCTCCTACAATGAGCAGTTCTTC,CASSPVRGTSYNEQFF
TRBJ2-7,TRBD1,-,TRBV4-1,TGCGCCAGCAGTCTGAGGGACAGGGCCTACGAGCAGTACTTC,CASSLRDRAYEQYF
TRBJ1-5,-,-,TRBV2,TGTGCCAGCAGTCGACAGGATCAGCCCCAGCATTTT,CASSRQDQPQHF
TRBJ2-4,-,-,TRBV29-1,TGCAGCGTAACCGGGCAGTCCGGAGACATTCAGTACTTC,CSVTGQSGDIQYF
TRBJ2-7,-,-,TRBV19,TGTGCCAGTGGAAGGACCCTTAACGAGCAGTACTTC,CASGRTLNEQYF
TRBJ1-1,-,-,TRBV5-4,TGTGCCAGCAGCTTGGTAGGTTCGAACACTGAAGCTTTCTTT,CASSLVGSNTEAFF
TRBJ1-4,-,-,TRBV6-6,TGTGCCAGCACCAGGTGGGGGATTGAAAAACTGTTTTTT,CASTRWGIEKLFF
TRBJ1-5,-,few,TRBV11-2,TGTGCCAGCAGCCTGGGGCGATATCAGCCCCAGCATTTT,CASSLGRYQPQHF
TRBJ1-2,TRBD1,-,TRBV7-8,TGTGCCAGCAGCTTAGAGCCCCGTTGGTCAGGGGGGAACCCTAACTATGGCTACACCTTC,CASSLEPRWSGGNPNYGYTF
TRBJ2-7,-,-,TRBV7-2,TGTGCCAGCAGCTTTCAGGGACTTCGAGAGGAGCAGTACTTC,CASSFQGLREEQYF
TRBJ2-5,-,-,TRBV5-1,TGCGCCAGCAGCCCTAACAATCAAGAGACCCAGTACTTC,CASSPNNQETQYF
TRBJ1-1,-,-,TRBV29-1,TGCAGCCTAACACCGAGTGGGCTGGGCACTGAAGCTTTCTTT,CSLTPSGLGTEAFF
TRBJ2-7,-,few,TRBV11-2,TGTGCCAGCAGCTTGTTTAGCCAGGACTACGAGCAGTACTTC,CASSLFSQDYEQYF
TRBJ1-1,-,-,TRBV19,TGTGCCAGTAGCCTTAGACGGCGGGAAGCTTTCTTT,CASSLRRREAFF
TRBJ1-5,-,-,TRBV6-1,TGTGCCAGCAGTGAAGCAGGAAACAGGGCCGATCAGCCCCAGCATTTT,CASSEAGNRADQPQHF
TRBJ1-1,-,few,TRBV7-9,TGTGCCAGCAGCTTAACACAGGGAGGATATGGTGAAGCTTTCTTT,CASSLTQGGYGEAFF
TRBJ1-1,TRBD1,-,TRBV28,TGTGCCAGCCGTAGGGGGCACACTGAAGCTTTCTTT,CASRRGHTEAFF
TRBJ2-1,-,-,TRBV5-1,TGCGCCAGCAGCTTGAATGGCAGGGTTGGAGACAATGAGCAGTTCTTC,CASSLNGRVGDNEQFF
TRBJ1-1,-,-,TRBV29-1,TGCAGCGTTGGGGGGGGCAGAGCGAACACTGAAGCTTTCTTT,CSVGGGRANTEAFF
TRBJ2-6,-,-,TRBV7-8,TGTGCCAGCAGCTTAGGAGGCTCTGGGGCCAACGTCCTGACTTTC,CASSLGGSGANVLTF
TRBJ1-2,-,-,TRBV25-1,TGTGCCAGCAGTGAACCTTACTATGGCTACACCTTC,CASSEPYYGYTF
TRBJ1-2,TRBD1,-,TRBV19,TGTGCCAGTAGTACCCAGGGGGGACTCGGCTACACCTTC,CASSTQGGLGYTF
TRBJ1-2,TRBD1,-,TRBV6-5,TGTGCCAGCAGTTACGGGCAGGGGGTGATCTATGGCTACACCTTC,CASSYGQGVIYGYTF
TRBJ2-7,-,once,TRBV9,TGTGCCAGCAGCGTAGCTGCTAGCAGGAACTACGAGCAGTACTTC,CASSVAASRNYEQYF
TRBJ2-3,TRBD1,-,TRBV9,TGTGCCAGCAGCATCGGGACAGCTAGCACAGATACGCAGTATTTT,CASSIGTASTDTQYF
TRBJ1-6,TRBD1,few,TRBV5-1,TGCGCCAGCAGCCAGATGACAGGGAACAATTCACCCCTCCACTTT,CASSQMTGNNSPLHF